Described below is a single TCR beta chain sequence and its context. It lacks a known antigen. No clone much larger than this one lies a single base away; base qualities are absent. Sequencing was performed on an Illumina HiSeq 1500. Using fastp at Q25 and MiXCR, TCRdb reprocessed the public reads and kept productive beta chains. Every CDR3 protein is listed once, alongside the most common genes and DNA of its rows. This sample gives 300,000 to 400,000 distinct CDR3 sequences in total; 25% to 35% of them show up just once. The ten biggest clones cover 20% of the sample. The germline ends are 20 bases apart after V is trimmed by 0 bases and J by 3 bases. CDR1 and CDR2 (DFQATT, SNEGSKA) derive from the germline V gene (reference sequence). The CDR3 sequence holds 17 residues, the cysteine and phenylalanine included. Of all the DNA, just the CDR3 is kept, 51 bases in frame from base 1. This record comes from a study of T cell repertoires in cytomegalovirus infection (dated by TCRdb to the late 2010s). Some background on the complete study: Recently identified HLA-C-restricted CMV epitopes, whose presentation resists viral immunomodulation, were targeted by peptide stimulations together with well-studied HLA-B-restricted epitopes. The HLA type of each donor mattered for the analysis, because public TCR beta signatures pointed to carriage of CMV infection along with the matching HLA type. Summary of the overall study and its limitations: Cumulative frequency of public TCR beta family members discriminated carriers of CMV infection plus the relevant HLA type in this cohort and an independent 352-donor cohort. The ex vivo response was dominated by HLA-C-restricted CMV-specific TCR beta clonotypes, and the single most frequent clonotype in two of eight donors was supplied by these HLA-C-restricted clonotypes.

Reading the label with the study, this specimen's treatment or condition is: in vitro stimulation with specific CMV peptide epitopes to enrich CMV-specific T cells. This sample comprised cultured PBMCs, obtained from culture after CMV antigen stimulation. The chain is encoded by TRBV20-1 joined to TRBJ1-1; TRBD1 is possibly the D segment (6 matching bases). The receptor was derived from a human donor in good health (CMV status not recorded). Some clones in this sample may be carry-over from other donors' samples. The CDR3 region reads CSARELTGTPRHTEAFF. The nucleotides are TGCAGTGCTAGAGAGTTGACAGGCACCCCCCGCCACACTGAAGCTTTCTTT.